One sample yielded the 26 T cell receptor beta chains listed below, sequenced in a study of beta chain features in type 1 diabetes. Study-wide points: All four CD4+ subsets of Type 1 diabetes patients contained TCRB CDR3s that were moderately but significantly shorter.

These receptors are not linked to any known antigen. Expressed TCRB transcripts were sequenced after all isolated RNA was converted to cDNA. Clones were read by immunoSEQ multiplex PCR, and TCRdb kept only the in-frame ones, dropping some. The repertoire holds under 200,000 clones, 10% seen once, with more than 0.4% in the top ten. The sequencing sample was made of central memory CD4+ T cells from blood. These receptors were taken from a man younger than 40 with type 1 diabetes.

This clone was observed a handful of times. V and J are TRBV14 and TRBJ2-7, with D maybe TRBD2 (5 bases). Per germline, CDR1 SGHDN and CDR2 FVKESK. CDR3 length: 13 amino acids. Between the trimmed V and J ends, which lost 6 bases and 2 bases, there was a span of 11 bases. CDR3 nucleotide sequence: TGTGCCAGCAGTCCGACTAATGCCTACGAGCAGTACTTC. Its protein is CASSPTNAYEQYF.

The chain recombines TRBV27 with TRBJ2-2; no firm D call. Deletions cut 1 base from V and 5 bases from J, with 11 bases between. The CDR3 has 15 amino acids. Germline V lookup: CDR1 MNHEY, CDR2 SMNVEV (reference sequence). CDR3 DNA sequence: TGTGCCAGCAGTTTATACCCTAGTAGGACCGGGGAGCTGTTTTTT. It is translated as CASSLYPSRTGELFF.

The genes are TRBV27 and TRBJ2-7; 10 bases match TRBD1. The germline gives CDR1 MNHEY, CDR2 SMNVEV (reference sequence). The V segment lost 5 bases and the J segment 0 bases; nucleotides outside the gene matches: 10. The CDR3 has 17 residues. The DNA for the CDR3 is TGTGCCAGCAGTGTCCCCCCGGGACAGGGGTTCTCCTACGAGCAGTACTTC. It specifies CASSVPPGQGFSYEQYF.

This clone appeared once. The CDR3 loop is CASSHGQALYGYTF. DNA for the CDR3: TGTGCCAGCAGCCATGGACAGGCACTCTATGGCTACACCTTC. This chain joins TRBV5-4 and TRBJ1-2, with 7 bases that match TRBD1. The ends lost 4 bases at V and 4 bases at J; junction bases unmatched: 7. In germline, CDR1 is SGHNT, CDR2 YYREEE (reference sequence). CDR3 size: 14 residues.

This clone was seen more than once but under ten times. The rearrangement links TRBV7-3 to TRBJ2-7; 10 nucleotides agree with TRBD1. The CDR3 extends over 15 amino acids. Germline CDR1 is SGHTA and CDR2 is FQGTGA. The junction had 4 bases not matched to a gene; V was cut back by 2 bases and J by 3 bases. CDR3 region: CASSLGQGGIYEQYF. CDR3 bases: TGTGCCAGCAGCTTAGGACAGGGGGGGATCTACGAGCAGTACTTC.

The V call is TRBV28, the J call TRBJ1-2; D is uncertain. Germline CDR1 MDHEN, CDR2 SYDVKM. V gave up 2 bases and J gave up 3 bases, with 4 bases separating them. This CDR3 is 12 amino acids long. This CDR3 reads CASSLVDYGYTF. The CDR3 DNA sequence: TGTGCCAGCAGTTTAGTAGACTATGGCTACACCTTC.

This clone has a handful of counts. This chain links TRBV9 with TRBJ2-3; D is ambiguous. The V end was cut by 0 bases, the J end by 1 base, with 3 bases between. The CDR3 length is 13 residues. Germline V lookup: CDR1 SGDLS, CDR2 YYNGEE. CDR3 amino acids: CASSVGGTDTQYF. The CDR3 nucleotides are TGTGCCAGCAGCGTAGGCGGCACAGATACGCAGTATTTT.

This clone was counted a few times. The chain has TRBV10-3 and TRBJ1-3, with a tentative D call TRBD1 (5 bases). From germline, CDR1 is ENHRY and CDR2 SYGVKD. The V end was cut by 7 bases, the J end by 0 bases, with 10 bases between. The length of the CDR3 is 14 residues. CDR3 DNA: TGTGCCATCAATGCACAGGCCTCTGGAAACACCATATATTTT. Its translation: CAINAQASGNTIYF.

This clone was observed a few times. The CDR3 nucleotides read TGTGCCAGCAGCTTCGGGACGGGGGGATACAATGAGCAGTTCTTC. This translates into CASSFGTGGYNEQFF. The rearrangement uses TRBV7-9 and TRBJ2-1; 7 nucleotides match TRBD2. This CDR3 comprises 15 residues. Unmatched junction bases numbered 6, after V lost 3 bases and J lost 4 bases. CDR1 SEHNR and CDR2 FQNEAQ come from the germline V gene (reference sequence).

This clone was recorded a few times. The CDR3 loop reads CSVEAHSKETQYF. In DNA form, the CDR3 reads TGCAGCGTCGAGGCCCATTCAAAAGAGACCCAGTACTTC. The rearrangement links TRBV29-1 to TRBJ2-5; D is unclear. The CDR3 is made up of 13 amino acids. Trimming removed 6 bases from V and 3 bases from J, with 14 bases in between. The V gene's germline CDR1 is SQVTM and CDR2 ANQGSEA.

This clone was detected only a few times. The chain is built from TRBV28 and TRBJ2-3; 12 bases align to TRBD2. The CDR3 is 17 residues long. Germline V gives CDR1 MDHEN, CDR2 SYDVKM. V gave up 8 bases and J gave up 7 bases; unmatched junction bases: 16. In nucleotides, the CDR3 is TGTGCCAGCCCCGGCCCACTAGCGGGAGGAAGGGATCATACGCAGTATTTT. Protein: CASPGPLAGGRDHTQYF.

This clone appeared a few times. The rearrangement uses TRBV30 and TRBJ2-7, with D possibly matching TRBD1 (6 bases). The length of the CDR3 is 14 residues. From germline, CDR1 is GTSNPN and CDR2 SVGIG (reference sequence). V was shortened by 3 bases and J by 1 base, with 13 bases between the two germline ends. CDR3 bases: TGTGCCTGGAGGTGGGGGCCTCTATCCTACGAGCAGTACTTC. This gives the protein CAWRWGPLSYEQYF.

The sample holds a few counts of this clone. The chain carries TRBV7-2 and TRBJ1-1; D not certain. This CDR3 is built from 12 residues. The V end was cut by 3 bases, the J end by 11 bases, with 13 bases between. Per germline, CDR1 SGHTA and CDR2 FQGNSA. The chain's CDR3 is CASSFSPGSAFF. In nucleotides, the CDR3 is TGTGCCAGCAGCTTCTCCCCGGGATCTGCTTTCTTT.

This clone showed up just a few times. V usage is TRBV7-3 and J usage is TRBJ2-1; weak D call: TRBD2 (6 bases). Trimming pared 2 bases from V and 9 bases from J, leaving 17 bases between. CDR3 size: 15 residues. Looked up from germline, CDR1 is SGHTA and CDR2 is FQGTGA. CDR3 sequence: CASSLLGGLVGEQFF. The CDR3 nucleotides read TGTGCCAGCAGCTTATTGGGGGGTTTGGTCGGTGAGCAGTTCTTC.

In DNA, the CDR3 is TGTGCCAGCAGCCCCGAGGATGAGCAGTTCTTC. It specifies CASSPEDEQFF. The V and J genes are TRBV6-1 and TRBJ2-1, with D hard to call. Germline CDR1 is MNHNS and CDR2 is SASEGT. Deletions cut 6 bases from V and 8 bases from J, with 8 bases between. The CDR3 has 11 residues.

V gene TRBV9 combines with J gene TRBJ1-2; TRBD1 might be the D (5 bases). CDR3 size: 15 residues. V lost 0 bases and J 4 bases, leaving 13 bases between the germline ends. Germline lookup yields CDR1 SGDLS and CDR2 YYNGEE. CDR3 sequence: CASSVEPGGTYGYTF. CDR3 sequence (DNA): TGTGCCAGCAGCGTAGAGCCTGGGGGGACCTATGGCTACACCTTC.

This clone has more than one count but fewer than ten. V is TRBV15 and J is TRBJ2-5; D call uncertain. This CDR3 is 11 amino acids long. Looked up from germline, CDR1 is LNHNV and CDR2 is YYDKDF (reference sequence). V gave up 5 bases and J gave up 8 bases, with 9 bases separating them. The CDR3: CATSSWATQYF. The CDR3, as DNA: TGTGCCACCAGCTCCTGGGCAACCCAGTACTTC.

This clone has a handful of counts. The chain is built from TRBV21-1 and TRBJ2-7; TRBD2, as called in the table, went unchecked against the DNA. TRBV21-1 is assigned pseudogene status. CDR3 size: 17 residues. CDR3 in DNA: TGTGCCAGCAGCACGCGACTAGCGGACTACCCAACCTACGAGCAGTACTTC. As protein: CASSTRLADYPTYEQYF.

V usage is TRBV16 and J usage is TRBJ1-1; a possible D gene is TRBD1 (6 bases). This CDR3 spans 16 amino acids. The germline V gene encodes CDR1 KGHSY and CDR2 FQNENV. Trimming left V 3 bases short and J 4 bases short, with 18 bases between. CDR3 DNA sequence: TGTGCCAGCAGCCAGCGACGTGGAGGGGGGGGCACTGAAGCTTTCTTT. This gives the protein CASSQRRGGGGTEAFF.

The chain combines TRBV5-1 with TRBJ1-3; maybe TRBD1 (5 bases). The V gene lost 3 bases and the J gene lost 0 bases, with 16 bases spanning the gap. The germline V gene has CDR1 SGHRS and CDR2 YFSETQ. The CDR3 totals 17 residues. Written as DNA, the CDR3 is TGCGCCAGCAGCTCTCAGGCCGGGGGTGGCTCTGGAAACACCATATATTTT. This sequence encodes CASSSQAGGGSGNTIYF. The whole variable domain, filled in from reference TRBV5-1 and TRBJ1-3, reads KAGVTQTPRYLIKTRGQQVTLSCSPISGHRSVSWYQQTPGQGLQFLFEYFSETQRNKGNFPGRFSGRQFSNSRSEMNVSTLELGDSALYLCASSSQAGGGSGNTIYFGEGSWLTVV.

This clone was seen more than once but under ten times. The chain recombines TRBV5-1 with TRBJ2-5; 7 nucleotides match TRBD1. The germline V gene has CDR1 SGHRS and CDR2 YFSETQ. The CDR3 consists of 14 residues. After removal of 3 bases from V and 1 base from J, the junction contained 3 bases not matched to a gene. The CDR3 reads CASSSTGTQETQYF. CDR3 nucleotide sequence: TGCGCCAGCAGCTCGACAGGGACCCAAGAGACCCAGTACTTC.

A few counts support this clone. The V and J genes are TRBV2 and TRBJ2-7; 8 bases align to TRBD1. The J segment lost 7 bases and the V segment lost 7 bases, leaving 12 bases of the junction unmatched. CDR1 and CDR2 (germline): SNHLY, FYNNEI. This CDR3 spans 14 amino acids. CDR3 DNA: TGTGCCAGCAAGAGTTCAGGGGGCGCGCGGGAGCAGTACTTC. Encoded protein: CASKSSGGAREQYF.

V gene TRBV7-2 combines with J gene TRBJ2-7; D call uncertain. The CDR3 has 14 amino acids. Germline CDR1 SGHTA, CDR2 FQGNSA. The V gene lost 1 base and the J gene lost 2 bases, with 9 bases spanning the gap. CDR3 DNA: TGTGCCAGCAGCTTAGGTCCTATCACCTACGAGCAGTACTTC. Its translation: CASSLGPITYEQYF.

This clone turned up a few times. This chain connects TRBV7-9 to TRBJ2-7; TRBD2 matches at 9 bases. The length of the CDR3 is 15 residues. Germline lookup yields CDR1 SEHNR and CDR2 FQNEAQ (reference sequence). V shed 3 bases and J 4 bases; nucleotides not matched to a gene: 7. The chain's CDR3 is CASSLSLAGNYEQYF. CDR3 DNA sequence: TGTGCCAGCAGCTTGTCCCTAGCGGGAAATTACGAGCAGTACTTC.

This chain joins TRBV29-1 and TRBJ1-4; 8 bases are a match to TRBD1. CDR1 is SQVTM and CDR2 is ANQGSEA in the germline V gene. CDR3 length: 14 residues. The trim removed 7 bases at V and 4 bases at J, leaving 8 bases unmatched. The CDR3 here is CSATRGRGNEKLFF. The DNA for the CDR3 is TGCAGCGCTACCAGGGGGCGCGGTAATGAAAAACTGTTTTTT.

This chain's CDR3 is CSPWTSGSNEQFF. CDR3 DNA: TGCAGCCCTTGGACTAGCGGGAGTAATGAGCAGTTCTTC. The gene calls are TRBV29-1 and TRBJ2-1; 13 positions agree with TRBD2. The V segment lost 8 bases and the J segment 7 bases; nucleotides outside the gene matches: 5. This CDR3 is 13 amino acids long. CDR1 and CDR2 (germline): SQVTM, ANQGSEA.